These 3 T cell receptor beta chains were sequenced from one sample in a study of blood T cell repertoires in COVID-19. Libraries were prepared by immunoSEQ multiplex PCR; TCRdb keeps only in-frame clonotypes and omits some of them. The sample has over 200,000 clones; 84% are singletons. The sample was peripheral blood. Every receptor here comes from an elderly woman with COVID-19, enrolled during active disease.

CDR3 DNA: TGTGCCAGCAGTTACTCCGCGGAGACCCAGTACTTC. As protein: CASSYSAETQYF. The rearrangement links TRBV6-6 to TRBJ2-5, with unresolved D. CDR3 size: 12 residues. Germline CDR1 and CDR2: MNHNY and SVGAGI (reference sequence). Trimming shortened V by 0 bases and J by 5 bases, and 4 bases separated the two germline ends.

The chain carries TRBV19 and TRBJ1-4; possibly TRBD1 for D (6 bases). The V gene lost 6 bases and the J gene lost 7 bases, with 15 bases spanning the gap. This CDR3 has 14 residues. The V gene's germline CDR1 is LNHDA and CDR2 SQIVND (reference sequence). Here the CDR3 DNA reads TGTGCCAGTAGAGAGCGGGGGCTGTTTGAAAAACTGTTTTTT. Amino acid sequence: CASRERGLFEKLFF.

The V gene is TRBV3-1 (or the pseudogene TRBV3-2), the J gene TRBJ1-2; D not certain. V was shortened by 3 bases and J by 8 bases, with 16 bases between the two germline ends. The CDR3 totals 14 residues. Germline V lookup: CDR1 LGHDT, CDR2 YNNKEL (reference sequence). DNA of the CDR3: TGTGCCAGCAGCCACGTTGGAATAAGCGGCGGCTACACCTTC. This gives the protein CASSHVGISGGYTF.